This passage covers 14 T cell receptor beta chains from one sample sequenced in a study of T cells in tumors and immune-related adverse events. The table came from immunoSEQ multiplex PCR; TCRdb's copy has only in-frame clones and leaves some out. The table records about 22,000 clones, over 80% of them present only once. The starting material was lymph node tissue, obtained from a patient treated with anti-PD-1 therapy. All receptors derive from a female donor with metastatic renal cell carcinoma.

In its sample, this clone was seen once. V usage is TRBV5-1 and J usage is TRBJ2-6; D may match TRBD1 or TRBD2 (5 bases each). The CDR3 is made up of 17 amino acids. V was trimmed by 3 bases and J by 4 bases, leaving 17 bases between them. Per germline, CDR1 SGHRS and CDR2 YFSETQ. The CDR3: CASSSQRGVSGANVLTF. The CDR3 DNA follows: TGCGCCAGCAGCTCCCAGAGGGGCGTTTCCGGGGCCAACGTCCTGACTTTC.

The rearrangement links TRBV18 to TRBJ2-7, with no clear D. The CDR3 covers 12 residues. V was trimmed by 3 bases and J by 3 bases, leaving 6 bases between them. Per the germline V gene, CDR1 is KGHSH and CDR2 is LQKENI. CDR3 DNA sequence: TGTGCCAGCTCACCCGCCGACTACGAGCAGTACTTC. Its protein product is CASSPADYEQYF.

The chain recombines TRBV5-1 with TRBJ2-2; D gene unclear. V was shortened by 0 bases and J by 3 bases, with 6 bases between the two germline ends. In germline, CDR1 is SGHRS, CDR2 YFSETQ. CDR3 length: 14 amino acids. The CDR3 coding sequence is TGCGCCAGCAGCTTGGAGGCAGACACCGGGGAGCTGTTTTTT. This gives the protein CASSLEADTGELFF.

This clone came up once. The chain has TRBV10-3 and TRBJ2-1, with 11 bases fitting TRBD2. Germline assignment: CDR1 ENHRY and CDR2 SYGVKD. J was trimmed by 2 bases and V by 5 bases; bases with no gene match: 2. This CDR3 has 15 amino acids. The chain's CDR3 is CAISTSGRTYNEQFF. CDR3 nucleotide sequence: TGTGCCATCAGTACTAGCGGGAGAACCTACAATGAGCAGTTCTTC.

This clone was observed a single time. The chain carries TRBV6-4 and TRBJ2-1; unclear D gene. The CDR3 contains 13 residues. V was pared by 2 bases and J by 10 bases, with 12 bases between. CDR1 and CDR2 (germline): MRHNA, SNTAGT. The CDR3 DNA follows: TGTGCCAGCAGTGACGGCAGGCAGAACGAGCAGTTCTTC. Amino acid sequence: CASSDGRQNEQFF.

This chain connects TRBV4-1 to TRBJ2-3; possible D gene TRBD1, 6 bases. The CDR3 length is 15 residues. Germline V lookup: CDR1 MGHRA, CDR2 YSYEKL. V was clipped by 3 bases and J by 2 bases, with 12 bases between them. CDR3 nucleotides: TGCGCCAGCAGCCATTCGGACAGCCTCACAGATACGCAGTATTTT. Its protein product is CASSHSDSLTDTQYF.

J is TRBJ2-5 and V is TRBV27; TRBD2 matches at 8 bases. V shed 6 bases and J 5 bases; nucleotides not matched to a gene: 8. The germline V gene encodes CDR1 MNHEY and CDR2 SMNVEV (reference sequence). CDR3 length: 14 residues. CDR3 region: CASRAGGRLETQYF. The CDR3 DNA reads TGTGCCAGCAGGGCGGGCGGGAGGTTGGAGACCCAGTACTTC.

The chain couples TRBV29-1 to TRBJ2-1; no firm D call. The ends were cut back, 4 bases at V and 3 bases at J, with 10 bases in the middle. In germline, CDR1 is SQVTM, CDR2 ANQGSEA. The CDR3 contains 13 residues. The DNA of the CDR3 is TGCAGCGTTGGTCAGTACCTCTACAATGAGCAGTTCTTC. As protein: CSVGQYLYNEQFF.

The chain uses TRBV28 and TRBJ1-2; weak D call: TRBD1 (5 bases). Germline loops: CDR1 MDHEN, CDR2 SYDVKM. V was trimmed by 3 bases and J by 4 bases, leaving 15 bases between them. The CDR3 consists of 15 residues. In DNA form, the CDR3 reads TGTGCCAGCAGTTTCGTCCTCCGACAGATCTATGGCTACACCTTC. Translated: CASSFVLRQIYGYTF.

V gene TRBV28 combines with J gene TRBJ2-7, with 12 positions matching TRBD1. The germline gives CDR1 MDHEN, CDR2 SYDVKM. The CDR3 has 14 residues. With V trimmed by 6 bases and J by 2 bases, 2 bases remained unmatched. CDR3 amino acids: CASRRDRGPYEQYF. Here the CDR3 DNA reads TGTGCCAGCAGACGGGACAGGGGGCCCTACGAGCAGTACTTC. The full variable domain, with the rest looked up from reference TRBV28 and TRBJ2-7, is DVKVTQSSRYLVKRTGEKVFLECVQDMDHENMFWYRQDPGLGLRLIYFSYDVKMKEKGDIPEGYSVSREKKERFSLILESASTNQTSMYLCASRRDRGPYEQYFGPGTRLTVT.

This chain joins TRBV18 and TRBJ2-7; D might be TRBD1 or TRBD2, each matching 6 bases. Germline V CDR1 and CDR2: KGHSH, LQKENI. The V gene lost 0 bases and the J gene lost 5 bases, with 11 bases spanning the gap. The CDR3 sequence is 14 residues long. CDR3 sequence: CASSPPRGPHEQYF. In DNA form, the CDR3 reads TGTGCCAGCTCACCACCTCGGGGGCCCCACGAGCAGTACTTC. The variable domain in full, with the rest retrieved from reference TRBV18 and TRBJ2-7, is NAGVMQNPRHLVRRRGQEARLRCSPMKGHSHVYWYRQLPEEGLKFMVYLQKENIIDESGMPKERFSAEFPKEGPSILRIQQVVRGDSAAYFCASSPPRGPHEQYFGPGTRLTVT.

The gene calls are TRBV10-3 and TRBJ2-2, with a possible D match to TRBD1 (7 bases). Looked up from germline, CDR1 is ENHRY and CDR2 is SYGVKD. The CDR3 contains 14 residues. Trimming took 4 bases from V and 6 from J, leaving 12 bases between them. CDR3 amino acids: CAISATGEAGELFF. The DNA of the CDR3 is TGTGCCATCAGTGCAACAGGGGAGGCCGGGGAGCTGTTTTTT.

The gene calls are TRBV7-2 and TRBJ1-2; D gene unclear. The CDR3 sequence is 13 residues long. CDR1 SGHTA and CDR2 FQGNSA come from the germline V gene. V lost 1 base, J lost 4 bases, and 7 bases lay in between. The CDR3 is CASSLGNSYGYTF. CDR3 nucleotide sequence: TGTGCCAGCAGCTTAGGCAATTCCTATGGCTACACCTTC.

The chain carries TRBV4-3 and TRBJ2-1, with D uncertain. With 4 bases removed from V and 3 bases from J, the gap between germline ends came to 7 bases. Looked up from germline, CDR1 is LGHNA and CDR2 is YSLEER. CDR3 length equals 13 residues. This CDR3 reads CASSPQFYNEQFF. CDR3 nucleotide sequence: TGCGCCAGCAGCCCCCAATTCTACAATGAGCAGTTCTTC.